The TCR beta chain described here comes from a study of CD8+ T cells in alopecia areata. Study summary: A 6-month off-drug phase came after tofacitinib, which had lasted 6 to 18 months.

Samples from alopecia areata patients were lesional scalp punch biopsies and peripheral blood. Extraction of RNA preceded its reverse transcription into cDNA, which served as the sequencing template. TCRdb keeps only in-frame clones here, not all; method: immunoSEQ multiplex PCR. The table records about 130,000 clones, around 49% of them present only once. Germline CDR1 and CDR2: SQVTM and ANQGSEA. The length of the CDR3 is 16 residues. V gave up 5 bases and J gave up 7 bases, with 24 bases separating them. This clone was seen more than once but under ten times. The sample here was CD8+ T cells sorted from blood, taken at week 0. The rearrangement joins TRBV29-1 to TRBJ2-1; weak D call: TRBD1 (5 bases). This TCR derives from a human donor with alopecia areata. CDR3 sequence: CSVFPSDTSALNEQFF. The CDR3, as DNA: TGCAGCGTTTTCCCATCGGACACCTCTGCCCTAAATGAGCAGTTCTTC.